These 9 T cell receptor beta chains were sequenced from one sample in a study of T-cell memory formation after mild COVID-19. Via MiXCR, TCRdb re-called the 5' RACE reads, giving one row per CDR3 protein. The sample consists of approximately 250,000 distinct CDR3 sequences, 15% of them appearing once. Sequencing was done on a sample of PBMCs or a T cell subset sorted from them (not recorded which). Receptors were obtained from an adult woman who had mild COVID-19 (a few samples of this study predate the infection). Cell type and time point are not known.

This clonotype showed up just a few times. The rearrangement uses TRBV27 and TRBJ2-5; D is perhaps TRBD2 (6 bases). Trimming stripped 8 bases from V and 4 bases from J, with 26 bases between. Germline V gene sequence: CDR1 MNHEY, CDR2 SMNVEV (reference sequence). The CDR3 has 17 amino acids. The CDR3 DNA is TGTGCCAGCTCCCAGGGCAACACGGCGGGAACGGGAGAGACCCAGTACTTC. This codes for CASSQGNTAGTGETQYF.

J is TRBJ2-7 and V is TRBV18; 10 bases map to TRBD2. Germline lookup yields CDR1 KGHSH and CDR2 LQKENI. Losses at the gene ends were 2 bases for V and 6 bases for J; bases not matched to a gene: 7. There are 15 residues in the CDR3. As DNA, the CDR3 is TGTGCCAGCTCACCAGGGACTAGCGATCTGGGCGAGCAGTACTTC. Translated: CASSPGTSDLGEQYF.

The sample holds a few counts of this clonotype. This chain uses TRBV5-5 with TRBJ2-7; D uncertain. CDR3 size: 12 residues. The ends were cut back, 2 bases at V and 6 bases at J, with 9 bases in the middle. CDR1 is SGHKS and CDR2 is YYEKEE in the germline V gene (reference sequence). The CDR3 bases are TGTGCCAGCAGCTTCGAGGAGAGCGAGCAGTACTTC. Translating gives CASSFEESEQYF.

The gene calls are TRBV6-5 and TRBJ2-7, with 8 bases that match TRBD2. CDR1 is MNHEY and CDR2 is SVGAGI in the germline V gene. V shed 5 bases and J 3 bases; nucleotides not matched to a gene: 9. This CDR3 has 15 residues. CDR3 sequence: CASSTRAGVFYEQYF. The CDR3 nucleotides read TGTGCCAGCAGTACGAGAGCGGGAGTATTCTACGAGCAGTACTTC.

The CDR3 nucleotides are TGCGCCAGCAGCTTGGCCGGCTTCACAGATACGCAGTATTTT. Amino acid sequence: CASSLAGFTDTQYF. The rearrangement joins TRBV5-1 to TRBJ2-3; D call uncertain. There are 14 residues in the CDR3. The V end was cut by 0 bases, the J end by 2 bases, with 7 bases between. The germline gives CDR1 SGHRS, CDR2 YFSETQ.

The sample holds a few counts of this clonotype. This chain uses TRBV5-1 with TRBJ2-7; possible D gene TRBD1, 5 bases. The CDR3 is 13 amino acids. The germline gives CDR1 SGHRS, CDR2 YFSETQ. V lost 4 bases, J lost 7 bases, and 15 bases lay in between. The CDR3 here is CASSVDSSVEQYF. The CDR3, as DNA: TGCGCCAGCAGCGTTGACAGTTCTGTAGAGCAGTACTTC.

The rearrangement links TRBV29-1 to TRBJ2-7; TRBD1 aligns across 7 bases. J lost 3 bases, V lost 4 bases, and 3 bases had no gene match. This CDR3 is built from 12 residues. The germline V gene has CDR1 SQVTM and CDR2 ANQGSEA. CDR3 bases: TGCAGCGTTGCCAGGGGGAGCTACGAGCAGTACTTC. Amino acids: CSVARGSYEQYF.

The table lists this clonotype with a few counts. The CDR3 DNA reads as TGCAGTGCTAGGGTCCCGACATACCAAGAGACCCAGTACTTC. Its translation is CSARVPTYQETQYF. This sequence joins TRBV20-1 and TRBJ2-5; D uncertain. The CDR3 consists of 14 residues. From germline, CDR1 is DFQATT and CDR2 SNEGSKA (reference sequence). Deletions cut 3 bases from V and 0 bases from J, with 11 bases between.

This chain joins TRBV30 and TRBJ2-2, with TRBD2 matching 10 bases. This CDR3 has 15 amino acids. Germline V lookup: CDR1 GTSNPN, CDR2 SVGIG (reference sequence). The V and J ends lost 1 base and 7 bases, in that order; junction bases with no gene match: 6. The CDR3 sequence is CAWSGLAGVVGELFF. In DNA, the CDR3 is TGTGCCTGGAGTGGGCTAGCGGGAGTGGTCGGGGAGCTGTTTTTT.